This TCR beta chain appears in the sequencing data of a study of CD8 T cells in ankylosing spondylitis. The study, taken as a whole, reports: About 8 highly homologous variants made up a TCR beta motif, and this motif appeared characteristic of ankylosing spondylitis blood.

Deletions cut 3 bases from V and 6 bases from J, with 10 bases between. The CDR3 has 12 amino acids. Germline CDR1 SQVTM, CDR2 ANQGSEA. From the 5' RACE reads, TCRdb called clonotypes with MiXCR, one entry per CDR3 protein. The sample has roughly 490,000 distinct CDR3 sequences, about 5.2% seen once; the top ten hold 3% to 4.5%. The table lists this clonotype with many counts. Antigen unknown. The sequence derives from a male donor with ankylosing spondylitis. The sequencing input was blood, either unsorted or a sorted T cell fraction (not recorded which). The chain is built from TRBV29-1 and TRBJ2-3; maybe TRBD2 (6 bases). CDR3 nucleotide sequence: TGCAGCGTTGATGCGAGCGGGGATACGCAGTATTTT. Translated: CSVDASGDTQYF.